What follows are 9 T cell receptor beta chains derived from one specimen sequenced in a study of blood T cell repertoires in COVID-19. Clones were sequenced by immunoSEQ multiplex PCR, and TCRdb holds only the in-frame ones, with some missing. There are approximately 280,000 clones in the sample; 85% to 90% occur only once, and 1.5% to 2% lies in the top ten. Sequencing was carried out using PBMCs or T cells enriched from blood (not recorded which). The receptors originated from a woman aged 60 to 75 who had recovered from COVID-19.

The CDR3 spells CASSLRLQETQYF. The CDR3 coding sequence is TGTGCCAGCAGCTTAAGACTACAAGAGACCCAGTACTTC. This sequence joins TRBV7-9 and TRBJ2-5; possible D gene TRBD2, 5 bases. CDR1 SEHNR and CDR2 FQNEAQ come from the germline V gene (reference sequence). V shed 2 bases and J shed 2 bases, with 6 bases lying between them. CDR3 length equals 13 residues.

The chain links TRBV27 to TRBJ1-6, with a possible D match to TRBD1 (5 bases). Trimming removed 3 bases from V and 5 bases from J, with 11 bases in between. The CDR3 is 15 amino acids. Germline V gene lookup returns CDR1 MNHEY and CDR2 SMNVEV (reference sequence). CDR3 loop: CASSFRRGNNSPLHF. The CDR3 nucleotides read TGTGCCAGCAGTTTCCGTCGGGGGAATAATTCACCCCTCCACTTT.

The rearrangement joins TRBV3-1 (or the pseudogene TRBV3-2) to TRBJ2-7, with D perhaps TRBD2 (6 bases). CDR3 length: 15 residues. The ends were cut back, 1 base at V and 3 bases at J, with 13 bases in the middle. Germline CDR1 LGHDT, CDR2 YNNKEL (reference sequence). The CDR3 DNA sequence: TGTGCCAGCAGCCAAGCCTGGCAGGGAGGCTACGAGCAGTACTTC. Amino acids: CASSQAWQGGYEQYF.

DNA for the CDR3: TGTGCCAGCAGTGTCCTAGCGGGCCAAGAGACCCAGTACTTC. The encoded protein is CASSVLAGQETQYF. The J gene is TRBJ2-5, the V gene TRBV6-4; 8 nucleotides line up with TRBD2. Germline CDR1 MRHNA, CDR2 SNTAGT. The V gene end was trimmed by 4 bases and the J gene end by 1 base; junction bases not matched to a gene: 2. This CDR3 comprises 14 residues.

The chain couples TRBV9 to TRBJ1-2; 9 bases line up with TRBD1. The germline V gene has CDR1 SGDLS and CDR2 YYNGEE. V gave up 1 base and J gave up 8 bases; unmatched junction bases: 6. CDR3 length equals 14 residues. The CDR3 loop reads CASSVRTGVWGYTF. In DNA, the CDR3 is TGTGCCAGCAGCGTAAGGACAGGGGTTTGGGGCTACACCTTC.

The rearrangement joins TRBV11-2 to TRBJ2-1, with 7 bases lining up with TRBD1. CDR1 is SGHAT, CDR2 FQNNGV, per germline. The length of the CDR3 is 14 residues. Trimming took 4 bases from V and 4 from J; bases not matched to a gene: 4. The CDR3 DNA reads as TGTGCCAGCAGCTCCACGACAGGGTACAATGAGCAGTTCTTC. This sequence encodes CASSSTTGYNEQFF.

This CDR3 reads CAIDTDSRTEAFF. Written as DNA, the CDR3 is TGTGCCATCGATACGGACAGCCGCACTGAAGCTTTCTTT. The rearrangement joins TRBV28 to TRBJ1-1; a weak D match, TRBD1 (6 bases). CDR1 MDHEN and CDR2 SYDVKM come from the germline V gene. V was trimmed by 10 bases and J by 4 bases, leaving 16 bases between them. This CDR3 is 13 amino acids long.

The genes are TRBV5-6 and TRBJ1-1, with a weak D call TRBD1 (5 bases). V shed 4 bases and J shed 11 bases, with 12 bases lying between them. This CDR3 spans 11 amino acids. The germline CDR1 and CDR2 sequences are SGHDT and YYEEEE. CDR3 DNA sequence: TGTGCCAGCAGCAGCCAGGGTAGCGCTTTCTTT. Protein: CASSSQGSAFF.

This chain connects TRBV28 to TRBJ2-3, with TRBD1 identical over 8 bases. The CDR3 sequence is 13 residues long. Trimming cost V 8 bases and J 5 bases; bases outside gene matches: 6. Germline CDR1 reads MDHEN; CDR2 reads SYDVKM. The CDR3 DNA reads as TGTGCCAGCGCAGGGGGCCTGTTAGATACGCAGTATTTT. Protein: CASAGGLLDTQYF. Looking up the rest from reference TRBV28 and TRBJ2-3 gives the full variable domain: DVKVTQSSRYLVKRTGEKVFLECVQDMDHENMFWYRQDPGLGLRLIYFSYDVKMKEKGDIPEGYSVSREKKERFSLILESASTNQTSMYLCASAGGLLDTQYFGPGTRLTVL.